A selection of T cell receptor beta chains follows, all from one sample in a study of T cells in Graves' hyperthyroidism and ophthalmopathy. Each CDR3 protein is one row after TCRdb ran MiXCR on the multiplex PCR reads. The sample lists under 400,000 distinct CDR3 sequences, 15% occurring once. Sequencing input: blood. Source of these receptors: a woman aged 60-75 years with Graves' ophthalmopathy. The CDR3 runs from the conserved cysteine through the conserved F or W. The order of the fields is J gene, D gene, V gene, clone size, CDR3 protein, CDR3 DNA. The D gene is left open where the match is weak. Only some rows state a clone size, as once, few, many or a class for expanded clones.

>TRBJ2-3|TRBD2|TRBV5-1|many
CASSLPSGSREDTQYF
TGCGCCAGCAGCTTACCTAGCGGGAGCAGGGAAGATACGCAGTATTTT
>TRBJ1-4|.|TRBV28|many
CASSPPNSATNEKLFF
TGTGCCAGCAGTCCACCGAATTCCGCAACTAATGAAAAACTGTTTTTT
>TRBJ2-3|.|TRBV6-2/TRBV6-3|many
CASSSKGPPTDTQYF
TGTGCCAGCAGTTCTAAGGGACCACCCACAGATACGCAGTATTTT
>TRBJ2-6|.|TRBV6-1|few
CASSFLQISGANVLTF
TGTGCCAGCAGTTTCCTACAGATCTCTGGGGCCAACGTCCTGACTTTC
>TRBJ2-5|.|TRBV6-2/TRBV6-3|.
CASSFHITGQGTQYF
TGTGCCAGCAGTTTCCACATCACGGGTCAAGGGACCCAGTACTTC
>TRBJ2-1|.|TRBV12-3/TRBV12-4|many
CASSLLTGNNEQFF
TGTGCCAGCAGCCTACTTACAGGGAACAATGAGCAGTTCTTC
>TRBJ2-5|TRBD1|TRBV20-1|.
CSARDTGTGPQYF
TGCAGTGCTAGAGACACCGGGACAGGCCCCCAGTACTTC
>TRBJ2-2|.|TRBV7-9|many
CASSMNTGELFF
TGTGCCAGCAGCATGAACACCGGGGAGCTGTTTTTT
>TRBJ2-1|TRBD2|TRBV20-1|few
CSATREGPYNEQFF
TGCAGTGCTACCCGGGAGGGCCCCTACAATGAGCAGTTCTTC
>TRBJ1-5|TRBD1|TRBV19|once
CASSDTGTALKPQHF
TGTGCCAGTAGTGATACCGGGACAGCGTTGAAGCCCCAGCATTTT
>TRBJ2-1|TRBD2|TRBV20-1|many
CSATTSGRNNEQFF
TGCAGTGCTACCACTAGCGGGAGGAACAATGAGCAGTTCTTC
>TRBJ2-1|.|TRBV27|.
CASSLTVSYNEQFF
TGTGCCAGCAGTTTGACGGTATCCTACAATGAGCAGTTCTTC
>TRBJ2-5|.|TRBV20-1|.
CSAKMGAGETQYF
TGCAGTGCAAAGATGGGGGCTGGAGAGACCCAGTACTTC
>TRBJ2-3|.|TRBV18|.
CASSPPGRDTQYF
TGTGCCAGCTCACCACCGGGACGAGATACGCAGTATTTT
>TRBJ1-4|.|TRBV4-1|.
CASSQERNDRPLSNEKLFF
TGCGCCAGCAGCCAAGAAAGGAATGACAGGCCCCTCTCTAATGAAAAACTGTTTTTT
>TRBJ2-5|TRBD1|TRBV20-1|few
CSAGDRGYETQYF
TGCAGTGCGGGGGACAGGGGCTATGAGACCCAGTACTTC
>TRBJ2-3|TRBD2|TRBV19|.
CASSAGGYTDTQYF
TGTGCCAGTAGCGCGGGAGGATACACAGATACGCAGTATTTT
>TRBJ2-7|.|TRBV6-1|many
CASSEALPAGTLSYEQYF
TGTGCCAGCAGTGAAGCGCTTCCCGCCGGGACACTCTCCTACGAGCAGTACTTC
>TRBJ2-1|.|TRBV19|.
CASRGASGRVAYNEQFF
TGTGCCAGTAGGGGGGCGAGTGGCAGGGTGGCCTACAATGAGCAGTTCTTC
>TRBJ2-3|.|TRBV7-9|many
CASSSGRFTDTQYF
TGTGCCAGCAGCTCGGGGAGGTTCACAGATACGCAGTATTTT
>TRBJ2-7|TRBD2|TRBV7-2|many
CASSLGLASGEQYF
TGTGCCAGCAGCTTGGGACTAGCCTCCGGCGAGCAGTACTTC
>TRBJ1-2|.|TRBV5-1|many
CASSLQGAGYTF
TGCGCCAGCAGCCTACAGGGTGCAGGCTACACCTTC
>TRBJ1-3|.|TRBV5-1|many
CASSLNQGNTIYF
TGCGCCAGCAGCTTAAACCAGGGAAACACCATATATTTT
>TRBJ1-1|.|TRBV3-1|many
CASSHSDRPLTEAFF
TGTGCCAGCAGCCACAGCGACAGGCCTCTCACTGAAGCTTTCTTT
>TRBJ2-7|TRBD1|TRBV20-1|many
CSAPPGQGAGEQYF
TGCAGTGCCCCACCGGGACAGGGGGCGGGCGAGCAGTACTTC
>TRBJ1-1|.|TRBV28|many
CASIGPRYTEAFF
TGTGCCAGCATAGGGCCAAGGTACACTGAAGCTTTCTTT
>TRBJ1-3|TRBD1|TRBV11-2|.
CASSPPWAGGGNTIYF
TGTGCCAGCAGCCCTCCCTGGGCAGGGGGAGGAAACACCATATATTTT
>TRBJ2-7|TRBD1|TRBV11-1|many
CASSLAGQGSHEQYF
TGTGCCAGCAGCTTAGCCGGACAGGGGTCTCACGAGCAGTACTTC
>TRBJ2-5|.|TRBV11-2|many
CASSIWASNQETQYF
TGTGCCAGCTCTATATGGGCTAGCAACCAAGAGACCCAGTACTTC
>TRBJ1-4|.|TRBV29-1|.
CSARIANEKLFF
TGCAGCGCCCGGATCGCCAATGAAAAACTGTTTTTT
>TRBJ1-2|TRBD1|TRBV5-6|few
CASSRTGTGGGKRYGYTF
TGTGCCAGCAGCCGGACGGGGACAGGGGGCGGTAAACGGTATGGCTACACCTTC
>TRBJ2-7|.|TRBV6-1|many
CASRLGSAYEQYF
TGTGCCAGCAGACTTGGGTCAGCATACGAGCAGTACTTC
>TRBJ2-7|.|TRBV7-9|many
CASSLVVSGTYEQYF
TGTGCCAGCAGCTTAGTCGTTAGCGGAACCTACGAGCAGTACTTC
>TRBJ2-1|TRBD2|TRBV19|few
CASSIALGEGSDEQFF
TGTGCCAGTAGTATAGCCCTCGGGGAGGGAAGCGATGAGCAGTTCTTC
>TRBJ2-5|.|TRBV3-1|many
CASSQEGQGVRETQYF
TGTGCCAGCAGCCAAGAGGGGCAGGGCGTACGAGAGACCCAGTACTTC
>TRBJ2-3|TRBD2|TRBV7-3|many
CASSSYSGSRADTQYF
TGTGCCAGCAGCTCCTATAGCGGGAGTCGTGCAGATACGCAGTATTTT
>TRBJ2-7|TRBD1|TRBV28|many
CASSFRGRLGEQYF
TGTGCCAGCAGTTTCAGGGGGCGCTTGGGGGAGCAGTACTTC
>TRBJ1-2|TRBD1|TRBV28|few
CASSQGAGNYGYTF
TGTGCCAGCAGCCAGGGGGCAGGAAACTATGGCTACACCTTC
>TRBJ2-7|TRBD2|TRBV20-1|many
CSARDPTSGPGQYF
TGCAGTGCTAGAGATCCAACTAGCGGTCCGGGGCAGTACTTC
>TRBJ1-5|.|TRBV20-1|.
CSARGGPGNQPQHF
TGCAGTGCTAGGGGGGGTCCAGGCAATCAGCCCCAGCATTTT
>TRBJ1-6|TRBD1|TRBV5-1|many
CASSLEQGAYNSPLHF
TGCGCCAGCAGCTTGGAACAGGGGGCGTATAATTCACCCCTCCACTTT
>TRBJ1-2|.|TRBV27|.
CASSSRDGSTYGYTF
TGTGCCAGCAGTTCCCGGGACGGATCTACCTATGGCTACACCTTC
>TRBJ2-1|TRBD2|TRBV9|.
CASSVSFSGRGQFF
TGTGCCAGCAGCGTGAGCTTTAGCGGGAGAGGGCAGTTCTTC
>TRBJ2-1|TRBD1|TRBV30|many
CAWSAGTGGLNEQFF
TGTGCCTGGAGTGCTGGGACAGGGGGCCTCAATGAGCAGTTCTTC
>TRBJ2-7|.|TRBV7-2|.
CASSATQATLSYEQYF
TGTGCCAGCAGCGCCACCCAAGCGACACTCTCCTACGAGCAGTACTTC
>TRBJ2-7|.|TRBV19|.
CASSIRPPYEQYF
TGTGCCAGTAGTATTAGGCCCCCCTACGAGCAGTACTTC
>TRBJ2-7|TRBD1|TRBV29-1|many
CSVNPGQGRNEQYF
TGCAGCGTTAATCCGGGACAGGGTCGGAACGAGCAGTACTTC
>TRBJ1-2|.|TRBV6-5|.
CASSYEGTNCGYTF
TGTGCCAGCAGTTACGAGGGAACTAACTGTGGCTACACCTTC
>TRBJ2-2|.|TRBV5-1|few
CASSRDNSLNGELFF
TGCGCCAGCAGCAGGGACAACTCCTTAAACGGGGAGCTGTTTTTT
>TRBJ2-1|TRBD1|TRBV12-3/TRBV12-4|many
CASSRGQGTYNEQFF
TGTGCCAGCAGTCGGGGACAGGGGACGTACAATGAGCAGTTCTTC
>TRBJ2-7|TRBD2|TRBV7-2|.
CASSPTSGRVGEQYF
TGTGCCAGCAGTCCTACTAGCGGGAGGGTGGGCGAGCAGTACTTC
>TRBJ2-4|.|TRBV2|many
CASMTDGDIQYF
TGTGCCAGCATGACGGACGGGGACATTCAGTACTTC
>TRBJ2-7|.|TRBV11-2|many
CASSLDRGGEQYF
TGTGCCAGCAGCTTAGATCGTGGTGGCGAGCAGTACTTC